This TCR beta chain derives from a study of blood T cell repertoires in COVID-19. Study as a whole: The samples span acute and convalescent COVID-19 from the United States, Italy and Spain. From T cells, B-cell-depleted T cells, or PBMCs came the material, which was cDNA or gDNA.

Per the authors' pipeline: Researchers report that nucleated cell counts were estimated from reference gene primer amplification. Clones were sequenced by immunoSEQ multiplex PCR, and TCRdb holds only the in-frame ones, with some missing. The DNA was the basis for D and trimming; V, J and clone size are from that table. The sample lists about 140,000 clones, 65% to 80% occurring once. The junction had 6 bases not matched to a gene; V was cut back by 6 bases and J by 9 bases. From germline, CDR1 is LGHNT and CDR2 FRNRAP. The CDR3 runs to 14 residues. The source of this sequence is a man aged 50 to 59 with acute or convalescent COVID-19. The source material was peripheral blood. J is TRBJ1-6 and V is TRBV12-5; 9 bases align to TRBD1. This CDR3 is CASGIQGASSPLHF. For the CDR3, the DNA is TGTGCTAGTGGAATACAGGGGGCCAGTTCACCCCTCCACTTT. Supplemented by reference TRBV12-5 and TRBJ1-6, the full variable domain reads DARVTQTPRHKVTEMGQEVTMRCQPILGHNTVFWYRQTMMQGLELLAYFRNRAPLDDSGMPKDRFSAEMPDATLATLKIQPSEPRDSAVYFCASGIQGASSPLHFGNGTRLTVT.